This entry concerns a single T cell receptor (beta chain). What this receptor recognizes is not known. No base quality information exists; no much larger clone differs at one position. The sample belongs to a study of blood T cell repertoires in COVID-19 (dated by TCRdb to 2019 to 2021). With regard to the full study: The collaborator samples originated in the United States, Italy and Spain and spanned the acute and convalescent phases of COVID-19. The material from the prospective study consisted of cDNA or gDNA derived from T cells, B-cell-depleted T cells, or PBMCs. The dataset comprised deeply sampled blood TCRbeta repertoires from subjects exposed to, actively infected with, or recovered from COVID-19. A freely available public database, intended as a resource for researchers studying the immune response to SARS-CoV-2, is where the repertoires were released. The samples were drawn from the first 160 participants of the ongoing ImmuneRACE study and from 1,254 subjects provided by 6 global collaborators. Sample metadata almost always included a de-identified subject ID, COVID-19 status, age in years and sex. Where available, HLA class I and class II types were taken from metadata supplied by the sample provider and were not determined by assay-based typing. General conclusions and limits of the study: How much clinical and demographic metadata was included differed by source and by participant, and the metadata was provided uncurated.

The germline V gene sets CDR1 to SGHTA and CDR2 to FQGNSA. Germline trimming amounts to 4 bases on V and 0 bases on J, with 3 as the count of junction bases outside the gene matches. The CDR3 sequence holds 14 residues, the cysteine and phenylalanine included. Solely the CDR3 DNA is kept, with 42 bases framed from the first base. The immunoSEQ Assay, a bias-controlled multiplex PCR, was used to amplify TCRbeta CDR3 regions from genomic DNA. Per the original workflow: Within the assay, amplification of reference gene primers was used to estimate how many nucleated cells each sample contained. Sequence reads were collapsed and filtered to measure the absolute abundance of every unique TCRbeta CDR3 rearrangement. For each sample, productive Simpson clonality was calculated by taking the square root of Simpson's diversity index across productive rearrangements. Imported from immuneACCESS, the table was reduced by TCRdb to in-frame sequences with V and J called. These copies leave out some clones; in studies compared against another copy, an unresolved V gene accounts for under half, and the cause of the remainder is not known. V and J calls and clone size follow that table, whereas D and trimming were derived from the DNA. The table for this sample lists 150,000 to 200,000 clones; approximately 84% of them were counted only once. Of the sample, about 1.2% is held by the ten largest clones.

Participants in the prospective study were enrolled through a virtual design, were aged about 18 to 100 years, and lived in roughly 26 United States geographic areas. To assign participants to cohorts, the prospective study relied on clinical history that participants themselves reported in a screening survey and a study questionnaire. In the prospective study, mobile phlebotomists collected whole blood, serum and a nasopharyngeal or oropharyngeal swab from each participant. Prospective study participants could optionally give additional blood draws and questionnaires over a roughly two-month period. Blood samples from the prospective study were shipped frozen or at room temperature prior to DNA extraction.

The V and J segments used are TRBV7-2 and TRBJ2-7; TRBD1 agrees with 7 junctional bases. This TCR derives from a human donor with acute COVID-19. The donor label of this sample is uncertain. The sample was PBMCs or T cells enriched from blood (not recorded which). The nucleotide sequence reads as follows: TGTGCCAGCAGCTCGAGACAGGGCTCCTACGAGCAGTACTTC. Its protein is CASSSRQGSYEQYF.